This T cell receptor beta chain is from a study of blood T cells in healthy people across ages. Across the study: About one barcoded beta molecule per two T cells came from capture by template switching.

The CDR3 has 12 residues. In germline, CDR1 is SGHTA, CDR2 FQGTGA. Using a J-beta primer mix together with a sample-barcoded 5' primer, a second PCR was run for roughly 7 to 11 cycles. Using its own MiXCR run on the 5' RACE reads, TCRdb lists one record per CDR3 protein. The sample lists hundreds of thousands of distinct CDR3 sequences, 20% to 25% occurring once. This clonotype was recorded a few times. The sample comprised blood. The receptor's source is a man in his 70s in good health. J is TRBJ2-1 and V is TRBV7-3; D is uncertain. TRBJ2-7 explains the end of the DNA better; the J call may be wrong. CDR3 DNA sequence: TGTGCCAGCAAGGCTTTTTTAGCCGAGCAGTACTTC. Amino acids: CASKAFLAEQYF.